A selection of T cell receptor beta chains follows, all from one sample in a study of T cell changes during pregnancy in multiple sclerosis. Only in-frame clones appear in the TCRdb table, and some are missing; sequencing was by immunoSEQ multiplex PCR. Among fewer than 70,000 clones listed, roughly 90% were seen once. Sequenced material: peripheral blood, taken in the second trimester of pregnancy. The source of these receptors is a female donor with multiple sclerosis, enrolled in a pregnancy study. Both conserved end residues are part of each CDR3. A D gene is named only where the DNA matches it firmly. A row's size may be missing; if present it is once, few, many or a size class.

D,size,J,length,V,DNA,CDR3
NA,once,TRBJ1-1,14,TRBV5-6,TGTGCCACCCAGAATCTCAGGGGGAACACTGAAGCTTTCTTT,CATQNLRGNTEAFF
TRBD2,NA,TRBJ2-7,14,TRBV18,TGTGCCAGCTCACCACCGTCTAGCGGCTACGAGCAGTACTTC,CASSPPSSGYEQYF
TRBD2,NA,TRBJ2-2,17,TRBV27,TGTGCCAGCAGTTTATATGGCGGGAGCGGAAACACCGGGGAGCTGTTTTTT,CASSLYGGSGNTGELFF
NA,NA,TRBJ2-1,13,TRBV19,TGTGCCAGTAGTATGGTAGCGGCTTATGAGCAGTTCTTC,CASSMVAAYEQFF
TRBD2,NA,TRBJ2-7,15,TRBV7-2,TGTGCCAGCAGCTTAGGGGTTAGCGGGAGCATGAAAGAGTACTTC,CASSLGVSGSMKEYF
NA,NA,TRBJ1-5,15,TRBV6-1,TGTGCCAGCAGTGAACGCGGGCGGCCCAATCAGCCCCAGCATTTT,CASSERGRPNQPQHF
TRBD2,NA,TRBJ2-3,16,TRBV11-2,TGTGCCAGCAGTCCGGGACTAGCGGGAGATTGGGGTACGCAGTATTTT,CASSPGLAGDWGTQYF
TRBD1,NA,TRBJ2-7,15,TRBV6-6,TGTGCCAGCAACGGGCCGGGACAGGGTAGCTACGAGCAGTACTTC,CASNGPGQGSYEQYF
TRBD2,NA,TRBJ2-3,17,TRBV30,TGTGCCTGGAGTGTCATGTCGGGGGGGATAAGCACAGATACGCAGTATTTT,CAWSVMSGGISTDTQYF
TRBD1,NA,TRBJ2-7,14,TRBV27,TGTGCCAGCAGTTTAAGGCAGGGGGTCGGCGAGCAGTACTTC,CASSLRQGVGEQYF
NA,NA,TRBJ2-7,14,TRBV6-5,TGTGCCAGCAGTCGCGGGACAGTCACCTACGAGCAGTACTTC,CASSRGTVTYEQYF
NA,NA,TRBJ1-1,15,TRBV30,TGTGCCTGGAGTGTACTGGGCAGGGATAGAGCTGAAGCTTTCTTT,CAWSVLGRDRAEAFF
TRBD1,NA,TRBJ2-2,15,TRBV30,TGTGCCTGGGCCTATGGGACAGGGGATGTCGGGGAGCTGTTTTTT,CAWAYGTGDVGELFF
NA,NA,TRBJ2-3,17,TRBV7-6,TGTGCCAGCAGCTTAGGGACAGACTCGTCTAGCACAGATACGCAGTATTTT,CASSLGTDSSSTDTQYF
TRBD1,NA,TRBJ2-1,15,TRBV27,TGTGCCAGCACCCAGACAGGGTTCCCCTACAATGAGCAGTTCTTC,CASTQTGFPYNEQFF
TRBD1,NA,TRBJ2-7,14,TRBV11-1,TGTGCCAGCAGCTCTTCCGGGACAGGGATGGTGCAGTACTTC,CASSSSGTGMVQYF
TRBD1,once,TRBJ1-5,17,TRBV7-3,TGTGCCAGCAGCTTAACTGACGGACGTACAGGGGTTCAGCCCCAGCATTTT,CASSLTDGRTGVQPQHF
TRBD1,NA,TRBJ2-2,16,TRBV7-6,TGTGCCAGCAGCCCCCCTCCGGGACAGGGAGTTGGGGAGCTGTTTTTT,CASSPPPGQGVGELFF
NA,NA,TRBJ1-4,14,TRBV11-2,TGTGCCAGCAGCTTAATGGCAAGTTTTGAAAAACTGTTTTTT,CASSLMASFEKLFF
TRBD1,NA,TRBJ1-5,14,TRBV7-2,TGTGCCAGCAGCTTTAGGACAGGGGATCAGCCCCAGCATTTT,CASSFRTGDQPQHF
TRBD2,NA,TRBJ2-5,15,TRBV9,TGTGCCAGCAGCGTAGCCCCGGGAGGGGAAGAGACCCAGTACTTC,CASSVAPGGEETQYF
TRBD1,NA,TRBJ2-1,14,TRBV9,TGTGCCAGCAGCGTCTCGGGACAGGGGGGCGAGCAGTTCTTC,CASSVSGQGGEQFF
NA,NA,TRBJ1-1,16,TRBV7-2,TGTGCCAGCAGCCACCAATCGGGGGGGCGGAACACTGAAGCTTTCTTT,CASSHQSGGRNTEAFF
TRBD2,NA,TRBJ2-1,15,TRBV28,TGTGCCAGTAATCTAGCGGGAGGTCATTACAATGAGCAGTTCTTC,CASNLAGGHYNEQFF
TRBD2,once,TRBJ2-7,18,TRBV12-5,TGTGCTAGTGGTCTCGGGACTAGCGGGATTAAGGATTTAAACGAGCAGTACTTC,CASGLGTSGIKDLNEQYF
NA,NA,TRBJ2-5,13,TRBV7-9,TGTGCCAGCAGCTACGGGAGCCAAGAGACCCAGTACTTC,CASSYGSQETQYF
TRBD1,NA,TRBJ2-1,15,TRBV10-1,TGCGCCAGCAGTCCTGACAGGGTCGGATACAATGAGCAGTTCTTC,CASSPDRVGYNEQFF
TRBD2,NA,TRBJ2-1,15,TRBV5-1,TGCGCCAGCAGCTTGACTAGCGGTTCCTACAATGAGCAGTTCTTC,CASSLTSGSYNEQFF
TRBD2,NA,TRBJ2-2,14,TRBV11-2,TGTGCCAGCAGCCCCGTAGCGGGAGCCGGGGAGCTGTTTTTT,CASSPVAGAGELFF
NA,NA,TRBJ1-3,17,TRBV18,TGTGCCAGCTCATCGACGTCAAGCAGGATCTCTGGAAACACCATATATTTT,CASSSTSSRISGNTIYF
TRBD2,NA,TRBJ2-2,17,TRBV5-1,TGCGCCAGCAGCTGGGGGACTAGCGGGAGTGAAACCGGGGAGCTGTTTTTT,CASSWGTSGSETGELFF
TRBD2,NA,TRBJ2-2,16,TRBV4-1,TGCGCCAGCAGCTTCAGACTAGCGGGAGGCACCGGGGAGCTGTTTTTT,CASSFRLAGGTGELFF
TRBD2,NA,TRBJ2-1,14,TRBV29-1,TGCAGCGTTTTTAGCGGGAGCTCCTACAATGAGCAGTTCTTC,CSVFSGSSYNEQFF